This T cell receptor (beta chain) was captured by sequencing in a study of T cell responses to AZD1222 COVID-19 vaccine. Study-wide results and limits: Reportedly, close to half of spike-specific TCRs are directed against unmutated variant regions. There were mostly white British donors and more females than males, and clonal diversity was possibly underestimated. At study baseline, merely roughly 6 AZD1222 recipients were seropositive. Spike regions recognized by vaccine-associated CD4 TCRs spanned the protein, led by 160-218 and 743-854.

The V and J ends lost 9 bases and 4 bases respectively, with 13 bases between them. The CDR3 has 13 amino acids. In germline, CDR1 is LNHNV, CDR2 YYDKDF (reference sequence). Only in-frame clones appear in the TCRdb table, and some are missing; sequencing was by immunoSEQ multiplex PCR. The sample lists just under 150,000 clones; approximately 85% were seen once. On this clone itself: As yet, its antigen is unknown.

This clonotype originated in an adult who received the MenACWY meningococcal vaccine as a control. The source was peripheral blood, collected 28 days after the second dose of the MenACWY control vaccine. V usage is TRBV15 and J usage is TRBJ2-1; D is possibly TRBD1 (6 bases). CDR3 bases: TGTGCCACGGGGACAATCGATTACAATGAGCAGTTCTTC. Amino acid sequence: CATGTIDYNEQFF.